The text below deals with one T cell receptor (beta chain). Profiled with immunoSEQ multiplex PCR; TCRdb holds only in-frame clones, not every one. The sample has about 37,000 clones; just under 85% are singletons. Any history of autoimmune disease or systemic immunosuppression disqualified patients. This specimen belongs to a study of OX40 agonist ivuxolimab in advanced cancers. The CDR3 runs 11 residues. The germline gives CDR1 SNHLY, CDR2 FYNNEI. Trimming left V 6 bases short and J 7 bases short, with 6 bases between. The gene calls are TRBV2 and TRBJ1-4; D is uncertain. This TCR came from an adult with an advanced solid tumor such as melanoma, head and neck, liver or kidney cancer. The source was CD4+ or CD8+ T cells sorted from blood, collected in a trial of the OX40 agonist ivuxolimab. CDR3 residues: CASRGSEKLFF. CDR3 coding DNA: TGTGCCAGCAGGGGCTCTGAAAAACTGTTTTTT.